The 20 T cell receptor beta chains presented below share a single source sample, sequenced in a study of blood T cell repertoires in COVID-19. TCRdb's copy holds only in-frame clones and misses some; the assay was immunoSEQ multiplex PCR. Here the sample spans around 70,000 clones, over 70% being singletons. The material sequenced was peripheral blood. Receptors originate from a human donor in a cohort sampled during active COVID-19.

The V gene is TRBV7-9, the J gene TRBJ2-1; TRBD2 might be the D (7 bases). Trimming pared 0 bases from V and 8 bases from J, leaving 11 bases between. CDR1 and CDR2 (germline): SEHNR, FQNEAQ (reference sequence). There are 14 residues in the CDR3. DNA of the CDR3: TGTGCCAGCAGCTTAGCGGGGGGGCTTCATGAGCAGTTCTTC. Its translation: CASSLAGGLHEQFF.

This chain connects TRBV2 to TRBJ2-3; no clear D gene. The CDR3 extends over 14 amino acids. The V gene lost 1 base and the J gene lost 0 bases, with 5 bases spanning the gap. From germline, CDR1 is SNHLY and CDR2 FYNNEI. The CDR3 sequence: CASSEDRSTDTQYF. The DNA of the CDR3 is TGTGCCAGCAGTGAAGACAGAAGCACAGATACGCAGTATTTT.

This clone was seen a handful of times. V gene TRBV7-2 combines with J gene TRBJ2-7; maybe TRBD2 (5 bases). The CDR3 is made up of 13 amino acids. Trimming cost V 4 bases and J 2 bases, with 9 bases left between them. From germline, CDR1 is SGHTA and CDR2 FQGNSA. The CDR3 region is CASSSSGAYEQYV. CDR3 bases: TGTGCCAGCAGCTCAAGCGGAGCCTACGAGCAGTACGTC.

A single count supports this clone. CDR3 nucleotides: TGCGCCAGCAGCCAAGGGGAGGCCGGGGAGCTGTTTTTT. Its translation is CASSQGEAGELFF. The genes are TRBV4-1 and TRBJ2-2; weak D call: TRBD2 (6 bases). CDR1 is MGHRA, CDR2 YSYEKL, per germline. The CDR3 is 13 amino acids. With 1 base removed from V and 6 bases from J, the gap between germline ends came to 6 bases.

The CDR3 bases are TGTGCCAGCAGTGAACAGGTTGGAAAGCAGTTCTTC. This gives the protein CASSEQVGKQFF. The J gene is TRBJ2-1, the V gene TRBV2; D is uncertain. The V gene lost 2 bases and the J gene lost 11 bases, with 10 bases spanning the gap. This CDR3 comprises 12 residues. CDR1 SNHLY and CDR2 FYNNEI come from the germline V gene.

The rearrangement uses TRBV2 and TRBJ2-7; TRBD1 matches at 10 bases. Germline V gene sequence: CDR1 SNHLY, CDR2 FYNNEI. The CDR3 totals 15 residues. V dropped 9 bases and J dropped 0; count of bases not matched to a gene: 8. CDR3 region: CASRSRQGASYEQYF. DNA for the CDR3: TGTGCCAGTCGAAGCCGACAGGGGGCCTCCTACGAGCAGTACTTC.

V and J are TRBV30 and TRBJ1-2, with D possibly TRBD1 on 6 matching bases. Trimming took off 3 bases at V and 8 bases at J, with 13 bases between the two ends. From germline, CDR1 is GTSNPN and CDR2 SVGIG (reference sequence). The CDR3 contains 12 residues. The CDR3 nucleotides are TGTGCCTGGAGCGCCAGGGGATACGGCTACACCTTC. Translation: CAWSARGYGYTF.

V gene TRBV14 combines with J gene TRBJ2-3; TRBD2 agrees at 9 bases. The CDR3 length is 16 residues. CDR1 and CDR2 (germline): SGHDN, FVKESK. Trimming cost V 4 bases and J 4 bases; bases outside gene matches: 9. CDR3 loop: CASSLPGTSKADTQYF. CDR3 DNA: TGTGCCAGCAGCCTCCCCGGGACTAGCAAGGCAGATACGCAGTATTTT. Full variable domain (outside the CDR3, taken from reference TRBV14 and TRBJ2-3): EAGVTQFPSHSVIEKGQTVTLRCDPISGHDNLYWYRRVMGKEIKFLLHFVKESKQDESGMPNNRFLAERTGGTYSTLKVQPAELEDSGVYFCASSLPGTSKADTQYFGPGTRLTVL.

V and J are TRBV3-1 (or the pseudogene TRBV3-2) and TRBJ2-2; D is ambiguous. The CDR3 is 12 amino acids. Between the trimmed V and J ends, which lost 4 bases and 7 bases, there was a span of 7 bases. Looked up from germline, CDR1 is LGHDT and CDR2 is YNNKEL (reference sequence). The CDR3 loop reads CASSLTGGELFF. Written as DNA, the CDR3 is TGTGCCAGCAGCCTCACCGGCGGGGAGCTGTTTTTT.

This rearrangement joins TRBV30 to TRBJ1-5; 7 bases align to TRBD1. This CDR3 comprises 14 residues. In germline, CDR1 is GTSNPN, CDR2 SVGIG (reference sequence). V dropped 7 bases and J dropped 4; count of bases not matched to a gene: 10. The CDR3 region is CAYTRDRVNQPQHF. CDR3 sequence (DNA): TGTGCCTATACGAGGGACAGAGTTAATCAGCCCCAGCATTTT.

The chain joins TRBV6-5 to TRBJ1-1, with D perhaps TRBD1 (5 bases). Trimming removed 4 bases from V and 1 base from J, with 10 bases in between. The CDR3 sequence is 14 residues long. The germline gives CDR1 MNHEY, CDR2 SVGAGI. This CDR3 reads CASSLGQRNTEAFF. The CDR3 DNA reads TGTGCCAGCAGTTTAGGACAACGGAACACTGAAGCTTTCTTT.

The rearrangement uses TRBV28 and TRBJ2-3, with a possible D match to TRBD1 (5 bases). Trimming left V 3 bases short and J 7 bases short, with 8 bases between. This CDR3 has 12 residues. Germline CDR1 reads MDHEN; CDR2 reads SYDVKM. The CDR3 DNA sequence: TGTGCCAGCAGTTTGAACAGGAATACGCAGTATTTT. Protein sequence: CASSLNRNTQYF.

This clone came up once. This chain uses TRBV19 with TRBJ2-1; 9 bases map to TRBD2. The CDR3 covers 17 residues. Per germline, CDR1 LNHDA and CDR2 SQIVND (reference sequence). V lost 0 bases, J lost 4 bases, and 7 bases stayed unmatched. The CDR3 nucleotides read TGTGCCAGTAGTATAGATTCGGCTAGCGGGATATACAATGAGCAGTTCTTC. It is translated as CASSIDSASGIYNEQFF.

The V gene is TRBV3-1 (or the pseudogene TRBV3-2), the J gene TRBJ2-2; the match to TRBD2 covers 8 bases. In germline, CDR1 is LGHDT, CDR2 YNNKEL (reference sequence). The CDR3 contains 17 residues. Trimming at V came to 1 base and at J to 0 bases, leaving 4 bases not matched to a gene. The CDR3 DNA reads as TGTGCCAGCAGCCAAGGTAGCGGGGCTACGAACACCGGGGAGCTGTTTTTT. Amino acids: CASSQGSGATNTGELFF.

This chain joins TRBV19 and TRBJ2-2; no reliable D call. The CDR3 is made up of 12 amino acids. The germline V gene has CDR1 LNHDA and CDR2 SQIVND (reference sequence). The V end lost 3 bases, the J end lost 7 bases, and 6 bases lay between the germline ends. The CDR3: CASSMAGGELFF. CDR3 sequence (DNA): TGTGCCAGTAGTATGGCTGGCGGGGAGCTGTTTTTT.

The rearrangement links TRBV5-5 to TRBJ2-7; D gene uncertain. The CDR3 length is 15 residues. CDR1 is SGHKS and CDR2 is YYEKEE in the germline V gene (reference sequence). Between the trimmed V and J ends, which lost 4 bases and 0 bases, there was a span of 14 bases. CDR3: CASSLRLSLSYEQYV. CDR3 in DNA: TGTGCCAGCAGCCTTCGACTGTCCCTCTCCTACGAGCAGTACGTC.

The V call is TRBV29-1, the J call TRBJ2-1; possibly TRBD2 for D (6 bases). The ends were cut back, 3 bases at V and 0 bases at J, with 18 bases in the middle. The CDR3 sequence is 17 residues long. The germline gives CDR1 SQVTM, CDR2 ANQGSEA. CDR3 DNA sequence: TGCAGCGTTGATGGAGTTAAGCGGGCTAGCTCCTACAATGAGCAGTTCTTC. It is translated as CSVDGVKRASSYNEQFF.

The CDR3 region has the DNA TGTGCCAGCTCACCTGACAGTATCTCTGGAAACACCATATATTTT. Translating it yields CASSPDSISGNTIYF. The rearrangement uses TRBV18 and TRBJ1-3, with D possibly being TRBD1 (5 bases). CDR3 length: 15 residues. CDR1 and CDR2 from the germline V gene are KGHSH and LQKENI. Trimming took off 3 bases at V and 0 bases at J, with 9 bases between the two ends.

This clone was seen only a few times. CDR3 bases: TGTGCCAGCAGTACCCGACAGGGGGCGGCCGAGCAGTACTTC. Its translation: CASSTRQGAAEQYF. V usage is TRBV28 and J usage is TRBJ2-7; 10 positions agree with TRBD1. V trimming: 5 bases; J trimming: 6 bases; junction bases outside the gene matches: 7. This CDR3 has 14 amino acids. The germline V gene encodes CDR1 MDHEN and CDR2 SYDVKM.

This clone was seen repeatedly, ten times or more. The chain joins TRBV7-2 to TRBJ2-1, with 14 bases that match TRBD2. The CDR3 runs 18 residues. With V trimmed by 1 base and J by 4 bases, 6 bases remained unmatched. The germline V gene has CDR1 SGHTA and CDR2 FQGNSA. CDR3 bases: TGTGCCAGCAGCTTAGAGGGGACTAGCGGGAGATATTACAATGAGCAGTTCTTC. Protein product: CASSLEGTSGRYYNEQFF.